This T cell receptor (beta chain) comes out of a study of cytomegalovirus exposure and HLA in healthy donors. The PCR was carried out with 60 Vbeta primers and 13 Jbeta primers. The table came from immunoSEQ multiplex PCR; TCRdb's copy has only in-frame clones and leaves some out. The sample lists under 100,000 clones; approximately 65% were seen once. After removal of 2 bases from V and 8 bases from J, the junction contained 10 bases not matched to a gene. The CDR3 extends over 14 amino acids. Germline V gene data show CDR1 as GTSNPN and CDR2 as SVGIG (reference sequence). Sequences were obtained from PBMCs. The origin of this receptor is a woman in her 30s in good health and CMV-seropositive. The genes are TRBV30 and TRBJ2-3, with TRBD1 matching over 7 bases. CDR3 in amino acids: CAWSTGASLGTQYF. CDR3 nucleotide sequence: TGTGCCTGGAGTACAGGGGCGAGCCTGGGTACGCAGTATTTT.